This TCR beta chain was retrieved from a study of T cell responses to AZD1222 COVID-19 vaccine. CDR1 SNHLY and CDR2 FYNNEI come from the germline V gene. V was shortened by 7 bases and J by 2 bases, with 12 bases between the two germline ends. The CDR3 covers 13 residues. In its sample, this clone was seen once. The data were produced by immunoSEQ multiplex PCR, yet TCRdb's version contains in-frame clones alone and is incomplete. Altogether approximately 100,000 clones are present, approximately 91% being singletons, with the ten largest covering approximately 4.8%. The chain has TRBV2 and TRBJ2-7, with D perhaps assigned TRBD1 or TRBD2 (5 bases each). The source material was peripheral blood, sampled on day 0 of AZD1222 vaccination. The receptor was derived from an adult in good health. CDR3: CASTEGFTYEQYF. The CDR3, as DNA: TGTGCCAGCACAGAGGGGTTTACCTACGAGCAGTACTTC.